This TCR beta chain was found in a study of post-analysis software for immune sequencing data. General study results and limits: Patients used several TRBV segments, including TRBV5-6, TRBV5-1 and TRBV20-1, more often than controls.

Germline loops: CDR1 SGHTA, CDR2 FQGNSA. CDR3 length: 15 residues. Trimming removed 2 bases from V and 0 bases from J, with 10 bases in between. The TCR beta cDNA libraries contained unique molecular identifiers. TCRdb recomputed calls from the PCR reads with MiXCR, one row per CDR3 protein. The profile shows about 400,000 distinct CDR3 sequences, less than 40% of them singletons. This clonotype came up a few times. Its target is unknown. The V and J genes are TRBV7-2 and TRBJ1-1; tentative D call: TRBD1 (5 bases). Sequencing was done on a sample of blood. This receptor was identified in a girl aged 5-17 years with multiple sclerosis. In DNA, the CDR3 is TGTGCCAGCAGCTTACGAGGGGTCGTGAACACTGAAGCTTTCTTT. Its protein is CASSLRGVVNTEAFF.